The 10 T cell receptor beta chains below come from one sample, sequenced in a study of CD8 T cells in ankylosing spondylitis. The antigens of these receptors remain unknown. TCRdb re-derived calls from the 5' RACE reads in MiXCR, one entry per CDR3 protein. This sample has about 390,000 distinct CDR3 sequences, with around 20% found just once. Findings of the study overall: What appeared characteristic of ankylosing spondylitis blood was a TCR beta motif of about eight highly homologous variants.

Sequenced input: blood, either unsorted or a sorted T cell fraction (not recorded which). Receptor source: a male donor with ankylosing spondylitis.

The chain joins TRBV20-1 to TRBJ2-2, with 8 bases that match TRBD2. With 0 bases clipped from V and 4 bases from J, the junction kept 7 bases outside the gene matches. Germline loops: CDR1 DFQATT, CDR2 SNEGSKA (reference sequence). The CDR3 totals 16 residues. CDR3: CSARDMVAGPTGELFF. The CDR3 nucleotides read TGCAGTGCTAGAGATATGGTAGCGGGACCCACCGGGGAGCTGTTTTTT.

J is TRBJ1-5 and V is TRBV2; tentatively, D is TRBD1 (5 bases). CDR1 SNHLY and CDR2 FYNNEI come from the germline V gene. Trimming took 7 bases from V and 4 from J, leaving 11 bases between them. The length of the CDR3 is 13 residues. CDR3 nucleotide sequence: TGTGCCAGCAAACAGGAGGGAAATCAGCCCCAGCATTTT. Encoded protein: CASKQEGNQPQHF.

This chain connects TRBV4-3 to TRBJ2-2; D not resolved. With 0 bases removed from V and 3 bases from J, the gap between germline ends came to 11 bases. Germline-derived CDR1 and CDR2 are LGHNA and YSLEER. The CDR3 contains 16 residues. The CDR3 region is CASSQDRRADTGELFF. CDR3 coding DNA: TGCGCCAGCAGCCAAGATCGCCGGGCCGACACCGGGGAGCTGTTTTTT.

V usage is TRBV12-3 or TRBV12-4 and J usage is TRBJ2-5, with TRBD1 matching 7 bases. V was clipped by 7 bases and J by 2 bases; unmatched bases: 16. CDR3 length equals 17 residues. CDR3 region: CASTRQGSAPRQETQYF. CDR3 coding DNA: TGTGCCAGCACTCGACAGGGCAGCGCCCCCCGGCAAGAGACCCAGTACTTC.

The rearrangement links TRBV7-9 to TRBJ2-1; D not resolved. The CDR3 loop spans 13 amino acids. The germline V and J ends were trimmed by 3 bases and 3 bases, with 6 bases remaining between them. Germline V gene sequence: CDR1 SEHNR, CDR2 FQNEAQ (reference sequence). CDR3 amino acids: CASSFADYNEQFF. CDR3 coding DNA: TGTGCCAGCAGCTTTGCAGACTACAATGAGCAGTTCTTC.

This clonotype appeared a few times. J is TRBJ2-5 and V is TRBV30, with D tentatively TRBD1 or TRBD2 (5 bases each). CDR1 is GTSNPN, CDR2 SVGIG, per germline (reference sequence). The CDR3 sequence is 19 residues long. Trimming took off 0 bases at V and 5 bases at J, with 28 bases between the two ends. Written as DNA, the CDR3 is TGTGCCTGGAGTGTACACTGGACTGTTCCCCTGAGGAAGGGGGAGACCCAGTACTTC. Encoded protein: CAWSVHWTVPLRKGETQYF.

The chain employs TRBV5-1 and TRBJ1-2, with D maybe TRBD1 (5 bases). Trimming cost V 4 bases and J 3 bases, with 13 bases left between them. This CDR3 contains 14 residues. The germline V gene encodes CDR1 SGHRS and CDR2 YFSETQ. The CDR3 nucleotides are TGCGCCAGCAGCACCTCGGGACTTCACTATGGCTACACCTTC. This codes for CASSTSGLHYGYTF.

This clonotype was seen more than once but under ten times. CDR3 coding DNA: TGTGCCAGCAGCGCCCGGGGCGGGAGCTACTACGAGCAGTACTTC. Translated, it gives CASSARGGSYYEQYF. The V gene is TRBV9, the J gene TRBJ2-7, with TRBD2 identical over 7 bases. The J segment lost 3 bases and the V segment lost 3 bases, leaving 9 bases of the junction unmatched. Looked up from germline, CDR1 is SGDLS and CDR2 is YYNGEE. The CDR3 runs 15 residues.

The CDR3 region has the DNA TGTGCCATCAGTGAGCTCGATTCCCCGGCGGGCAATCAGCCCCAGCATTTT. Translation: CAISELDSPAGNQPQHF. The chain links TRBV10-3 to TRBJ1-5, with unresolved D. The V end lost 2 bases, the J end lost 2 bases, and 16 bases lay between the germline ends. The germline CDR1 and CDR2 sequences are ENHRY and SYGVKD. The CDR3 loop spans 17 amino acids.

CDR3 sequence: CSARDRVRYEQYF. For the CDR3, the DNA is TGCAGTGCTAGAGATCGGGTTCGGTACGAGCAGTACTTC. V and J are TRBV20-1 and TRBJ2-7; the D is unclear. Trimming shortened V by 0 bases and J by 4 bases, and 10 bases separated the two germline ends. The length of the CDR3 is 13 residues. CDR1 and CDR2 from the germline V gene are DFQATT and SNEGSKA (reference sequence).